This record concerns one T cell receptor beta chain sequence. Its target is unknown. These data originate in a study of OX40 agonist ivuxolimab in advanced cancers. Study-level information: With ivuxolimab, an agonistic anti-OX40 (CD134) antibody, patients were treated. Three dose-escalation patients had partial responses: one with hepatocellular carcinoma and two with cutaneous melanoma. The study, taken as a whole, reports: Fewer expanded clones were found on average in CD4+ than in CD8+ T cells.

V shed 0 bases, J shed 0 bases, and the junction held 9 bases outside the gene matches. The CDR3 consists of 19 residues. Germline loops: CDR1 SGHNT, CDR2 YENEEA. Data came from immunoSEQ multiplex PCR; TCRdb stores just in-frame clones and leaves some out. The repertoire consists of 50,000 or so clones, with 70% to 80% occurring once and the leading ten covering under 2.5%. The source is an adult with an advanced solid tumor such as melanoma, head and neck, liver or kidney cancer. The starting material was CD4+ or CD8+ T cells sorted from blood, obtained in a trial of the OX40 agonist ivuxolimab. The chain is built from TRBV11-3 and TRBJ2-1; 9 positions match TRBD1. The CDR3 nucleotides read TGTGCCAGCAGCTTAGATCAGTCCGGGACAGGGAGCTCCTACAATGAGCAGTTCTTC. Protein sequence: CASSLDQSGTGSSYNEQFF.